This note documents a single T cell receptor (beta chain) sequence. This sample was included in a study of technical replicates of blood from a few donors. Sequenced by immunoSEQ multiplex PCR; TCRdb stores in-frame clones only, minus some. Found here are 70,000 to 80,000 clones, around 93% of them singletons; the top ten hold 0.42%. Germline CDR1 and CDR2: SGHRS and YFSETQ. The CDR3 runs to 14 residues. Trimming took 1 base from V and 4 from J; bases not matched to a gene: 2. The TCR originated in a human donor in good health. The chain carries TRBV5-1 and TRBJ1-1; 9 bases match TRBD1. Sequencing was done on a sample of T cells isolated from PBMCs. The CDR3 DNA sequence: TGCGCCAGCAGCTTGACAGGGGGCATCACTGAAGCTTTCTTT. Translating it yields CASSLTGGITEAFF.